This T cell receptor (beta chain) was retrieved from a study of long-term antiretroviral therapy in people with HIV. Survey level was the resolution at which the v3.0 immunoSEQ assay ran. The repertoire was sequenced with immunoSEQ multiplex PCR; TCRdb's copy has only in-frame clones and lacks some. The table has more than 20,000 clones, 70% to 90% seen once. General study points: Clonal populations expanded prior to ART predominated within the repertoire at all time points.

The United States was where all participants with HIV were treated. The V gene end was trimmed by 5 bases and the J gene end by 5 bases; junction bases not matched to a gene: 4. The germline gives CDR1 SNHLY, CDR2 FYNNEI. The CDR3 is made up of 14 amino acids. Regarding this clone: Antigen: not known.

The clonotype originates from a man aged 35 to 55 with HIV. The source was unsorted PBMCs, collected roughly 2.6 years after starting antiretroviral therapy. The V gene is TRBV2, the J gene TRBJ2-5, with 11 bases matching TRBD2. The CDR3 sequence is CASSLLAGAETQYF. CDR3 coding DNA: TGTGCCAGCAGTTTACTAGCGGGAGCGGAGACCCAGTACTTC.